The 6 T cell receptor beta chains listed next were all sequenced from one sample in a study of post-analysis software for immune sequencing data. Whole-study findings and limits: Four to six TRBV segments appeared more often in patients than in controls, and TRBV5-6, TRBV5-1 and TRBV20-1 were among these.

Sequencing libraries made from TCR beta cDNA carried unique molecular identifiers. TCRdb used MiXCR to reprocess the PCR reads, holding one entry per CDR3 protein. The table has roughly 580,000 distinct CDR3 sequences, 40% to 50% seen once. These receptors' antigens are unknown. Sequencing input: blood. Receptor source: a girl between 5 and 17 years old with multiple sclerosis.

The CDR3 sequence: CASSLVRNQPQHF. CDR3 DNA sequence: TGTGCCAGCAGTTTAGTCCGCAATCAGCCCCAGCATTTT. The chain uses TRBV12-3 or TRBV12-4 and TRBJ1-5; D is undetermined. Deletions cut 1 base from V and 2 bases from J, with 3 bases between. The CDR3 has 13 amino acids.

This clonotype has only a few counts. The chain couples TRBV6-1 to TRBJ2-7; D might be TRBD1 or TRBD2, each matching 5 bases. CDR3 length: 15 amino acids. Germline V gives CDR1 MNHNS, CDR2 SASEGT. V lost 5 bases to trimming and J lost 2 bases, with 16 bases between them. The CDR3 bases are TGTGCCAGCAGTCCGGGACGGAACTCCCCCTACGAGCAGTACTTC. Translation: CASSPGRNSPYEQYF.

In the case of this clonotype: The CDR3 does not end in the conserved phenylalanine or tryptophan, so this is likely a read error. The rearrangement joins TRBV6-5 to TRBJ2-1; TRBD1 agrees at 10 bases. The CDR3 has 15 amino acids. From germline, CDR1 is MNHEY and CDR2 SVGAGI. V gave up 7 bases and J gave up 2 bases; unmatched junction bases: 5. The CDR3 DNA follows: TGTGCCAGCACCACCGGGACAGGGGCCTACAATGAGCAGTTCCTC. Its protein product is CASTTGTGAYNEQFL.

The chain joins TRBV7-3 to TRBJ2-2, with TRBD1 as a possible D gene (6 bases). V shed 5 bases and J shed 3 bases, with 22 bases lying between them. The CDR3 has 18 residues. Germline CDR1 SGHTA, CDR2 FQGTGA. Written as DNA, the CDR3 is TGTGCCAGCAGCCCCTGGGGGTTGGCAGGGGACGACACCGGGGAGCTGTTTTTT. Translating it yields CASSPWGLAGDDTGELFF.

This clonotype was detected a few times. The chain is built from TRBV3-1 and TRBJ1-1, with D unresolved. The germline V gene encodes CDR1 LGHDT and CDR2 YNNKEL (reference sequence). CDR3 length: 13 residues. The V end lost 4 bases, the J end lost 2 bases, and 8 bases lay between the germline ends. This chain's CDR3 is CASSRLGNTEAFF. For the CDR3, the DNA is TGTGCCAGCAGCCGCCTCGGAAACACTGAAGCTTTCTTT.

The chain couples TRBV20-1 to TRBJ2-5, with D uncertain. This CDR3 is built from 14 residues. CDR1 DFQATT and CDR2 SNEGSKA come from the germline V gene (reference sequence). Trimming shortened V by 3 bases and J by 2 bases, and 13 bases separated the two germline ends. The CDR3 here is CSASNSRRQETQYF. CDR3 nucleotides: TGCAGTGCTAGTAACAGCCGTAGACAAGAGACCCAGTACTTC.